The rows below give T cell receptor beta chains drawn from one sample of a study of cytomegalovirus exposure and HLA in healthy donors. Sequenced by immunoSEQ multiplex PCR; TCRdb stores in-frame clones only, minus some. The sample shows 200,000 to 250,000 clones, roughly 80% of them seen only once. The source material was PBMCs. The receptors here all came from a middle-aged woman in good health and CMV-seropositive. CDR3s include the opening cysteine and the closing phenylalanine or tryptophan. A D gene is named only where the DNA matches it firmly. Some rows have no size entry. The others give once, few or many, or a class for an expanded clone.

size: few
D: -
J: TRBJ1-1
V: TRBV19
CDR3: CASSIDHRGYNTEAFF
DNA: TGTGCCAGTAGTATAGATCATAGGGGCTATAACACTGAAGCTTTCTTT

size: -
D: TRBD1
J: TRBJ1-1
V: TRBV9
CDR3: CASSVGQMNTEAFF
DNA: TGTGCCAGCAGCGTGGGACAGATGAACACTGAAGCTTTCTTT

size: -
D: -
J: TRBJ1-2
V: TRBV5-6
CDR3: CASSYTNRAHTF
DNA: TGTGCCAGCAGCTACACCAACAGGGCCCACACCTTC

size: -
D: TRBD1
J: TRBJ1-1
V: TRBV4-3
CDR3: CASSQGAGGNTEAFF
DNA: TGCGCCAGCAGCCAAGGGGCAGGGGGAAACACTGAAGCTTTCTTT

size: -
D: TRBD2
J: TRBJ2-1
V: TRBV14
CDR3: CASSHTGTRRGYNEQFF
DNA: TGTGCCAGCAGCCACACCGGGACTCGGCGGGGGTACAATGAGCAGTTCTTC

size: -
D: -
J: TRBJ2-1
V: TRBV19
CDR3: CASSAGPYNEQFF
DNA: TGTGCCAGCTCAGCGGGCCCGTACAATGAGCAGTTCTTC

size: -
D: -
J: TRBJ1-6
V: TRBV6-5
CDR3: CASSYSSNRANSPLHF
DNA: TGTGCCAGCAGTTACTCGAGCAACAGGGCTAATTCACCCCTCCACTTT

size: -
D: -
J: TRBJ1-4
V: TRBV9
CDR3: CASSGTNEKLFF
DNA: TGTGCCAGTTCGGGTACTAATGAAAAACTGTTTTTT

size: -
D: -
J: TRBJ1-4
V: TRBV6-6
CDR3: CASSSVAGEKLFF
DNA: TGTGCCAGCAGTTCAGTTGCCGGGGAAAAACTGTTTTTT

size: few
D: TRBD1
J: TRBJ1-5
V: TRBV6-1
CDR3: CASSAHTITGVQPQHF
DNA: TGTGCCAGCAGTGCTCACACCATTACAGGGGTTCAGCCCCAGCATTTT

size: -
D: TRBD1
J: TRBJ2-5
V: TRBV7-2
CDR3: CASSFNGDRAEETQYF
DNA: TGTGCCAGCAGCTTTAACGGGGACAGGGCGGAAGAGACCCAGTACTTC

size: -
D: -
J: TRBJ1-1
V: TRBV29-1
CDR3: CSVEGGLSTEAFF
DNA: TGCAGCGTTGAAGGGGGGCTAAGCACTGAAGCTTTCTTT

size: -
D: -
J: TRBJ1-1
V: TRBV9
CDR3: CASSVAMYGTTNRAFF
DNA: TGTGCCAGCAGCGTAGCTATGTACGGGACAACGAATCGAGCTTTCTTT

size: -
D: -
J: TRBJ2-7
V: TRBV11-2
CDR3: CASSSIGTQTYEQYF
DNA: TGTGCCAGCAGCTCGATCGGGACACAAACCTACGAGCAGTACTTC

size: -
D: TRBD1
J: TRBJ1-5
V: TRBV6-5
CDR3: CASRGTDSNQPQHF
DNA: TGTGCCAGCCGAGGGACAGATAGCAATCAGCCCCAGCATTTT

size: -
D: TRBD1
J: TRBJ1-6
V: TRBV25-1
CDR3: CASTGTENSPLHF
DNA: TGTGCCAGCACAGGGACAGAAAATTCACCCCTCCACTTT

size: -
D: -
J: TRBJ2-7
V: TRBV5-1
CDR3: CASSPDSSYEQYF
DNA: TGCGCCAGCAGCCCGGACAGCTCCTACGAGCAGTACTTC

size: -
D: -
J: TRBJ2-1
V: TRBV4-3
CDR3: CASSQGRALSYNEQFF
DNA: TGCGCCAGCAGCCAAGGGAGGGCCCTCTCCTACAATGAGCAGTTCTTC

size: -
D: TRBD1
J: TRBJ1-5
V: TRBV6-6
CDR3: CASSSRTGRNQPQHF
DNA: TGTGCCAGCAGTTCCAGGACAGGGAGGAATCAGCCCCAGCATTTT

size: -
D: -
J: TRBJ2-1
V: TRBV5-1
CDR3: CASSLDRSYNEQFF
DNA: TGCGCCAGCAGCTTGGATCGGTCCTACAATGAGCAGTTCTTC

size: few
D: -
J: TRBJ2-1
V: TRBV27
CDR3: CASSSVRLVNEQFF
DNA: TGTGCCAGCAGTTCGGTCCGACTAGTCAATGAGCAGTTCTTC

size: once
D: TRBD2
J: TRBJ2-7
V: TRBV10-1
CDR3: CASSDPTSGDAYEQYF
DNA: TGCGCCAGCAGTGACCCGACTAGCGGGGATGCCTACGAGCAGTACTTC

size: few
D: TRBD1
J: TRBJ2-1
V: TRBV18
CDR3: CASSPLETGSNEQFF
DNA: TGTGCCAGCTCACCACTGGAGACAGGGAGTAATGAGCAGTTCTTC

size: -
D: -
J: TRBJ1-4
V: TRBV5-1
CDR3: CASSLGPRGTNEKLFF
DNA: TGCGCCAGCAGCTTGGGCCCCAGGGGTACTAATGAAAAACTGTTTTTT

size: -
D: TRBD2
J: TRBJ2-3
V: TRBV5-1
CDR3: CASSLGSSGGADTQYF
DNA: TGCGCCAGCAGTTTGGGATCTAGCGGGGGCGCCGATACGCAGTATTTT

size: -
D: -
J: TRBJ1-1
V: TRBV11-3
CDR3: CASSLGGSPGKDGLNTEAFF
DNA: TGTGCCAGCAGCTTAGGTGGCAGCCCGGGGAAAGACGGACTGAACACTGAAGCTTTCTTT

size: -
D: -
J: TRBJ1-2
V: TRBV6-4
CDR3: CARGGGDGYTF
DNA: TGTGCCAGAGGGGGGGGCGATGGCTACACCTTC

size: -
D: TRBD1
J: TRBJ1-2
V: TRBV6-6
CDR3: CASKLTLGQGAYTF
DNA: TGTGCCAGCAAACTAACCCTGGGACAGGGGGCCTACACCTTC

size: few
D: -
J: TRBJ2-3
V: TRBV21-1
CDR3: CASTGDFYTQYF
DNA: TGTGCCAGCACCGGAGACTTTTATACGCAGTATTTT

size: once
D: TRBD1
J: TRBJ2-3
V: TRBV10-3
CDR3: CAIRPGTGETDTQYF
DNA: TGTGCCATCAGACCGGGGACAGGGGAGACAGATACGCAGTATTTT

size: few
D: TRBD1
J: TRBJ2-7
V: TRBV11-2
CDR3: CASSSDRGRWGEQYF
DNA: TGTGCCAGCAGCTCCGACAGGGGGCGCTGGGGCGAGCAGTACTTC

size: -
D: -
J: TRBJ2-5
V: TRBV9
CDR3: CASSVDEGDGETQYF
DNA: TGTGCCAGCAGCGTAGATGAGGGAGACGGGGAGACCCAGTACTTC

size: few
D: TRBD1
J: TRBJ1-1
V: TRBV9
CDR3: CASSVGTGGSPEAFF
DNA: TGTGCCAGCAGCGTAGGCACAGGGGGTAGCCCTGAAGCTTTCTTT

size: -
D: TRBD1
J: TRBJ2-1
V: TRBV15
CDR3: CATSTGQGSYNEQFF
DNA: TGTGCCACCAGCACTGGACAGGGTTCTTACAATGAGCAGTTCTTC

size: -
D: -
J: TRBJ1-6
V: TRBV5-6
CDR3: CASSFGSPGLRSPLHF
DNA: TGTGCCAGCAGCTTCGGCTCCCCAGGGTTGAGATCACCCCTCCACTTT

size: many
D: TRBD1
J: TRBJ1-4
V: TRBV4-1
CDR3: CASSQELQGAGEKLFF
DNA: TGCGCCAGCAGCCAAGAGTTACAGGGGGCAGGAGAAAAACTGTTTTTT

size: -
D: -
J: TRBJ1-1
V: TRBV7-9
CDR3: CASSLQRGLVNTEAFF
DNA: TGTGCCAGCAGCCTCCAGAGGGGACTCGTGAACACTGAAGCTTTCTTT

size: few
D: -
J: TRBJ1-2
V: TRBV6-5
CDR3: CASTRDKDYGYTF
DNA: TGTGCCAGCACCCGAGACAAGGACTATGGCTACACCTTC

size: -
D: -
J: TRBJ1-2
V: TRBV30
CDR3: CARSLGYGYTF
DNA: TGTGCCCGCTCACTAGGCTATGGCTACACCTTC

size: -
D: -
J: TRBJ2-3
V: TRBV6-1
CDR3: CASRVDGGADTQYF
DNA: TGTGCCAGCAGGGTGGACGGGGGTGCAGATACGCAGTATTTT

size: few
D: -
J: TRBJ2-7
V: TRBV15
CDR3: CATSREGLSYEQYF
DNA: TGTGCCACCAGCAGAGAGGGACTCTCCTACGAGCAGTACTTC

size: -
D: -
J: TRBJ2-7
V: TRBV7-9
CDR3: CSSSLGEAHWVYF
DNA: TGTTCCAGCAGCTTAGGGGAGGCCCACTGGGTGTACTTC

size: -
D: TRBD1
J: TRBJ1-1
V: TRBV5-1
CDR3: CASSAWTGGGLEAFF
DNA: TGCGCCAGCAGCGCCTGGACAGGGGGCGGTCTCGAAGCTTTCTTT

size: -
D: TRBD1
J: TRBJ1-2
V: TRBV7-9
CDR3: CSSSLDRAGYTF
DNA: TGTTCCAGCAGCTTGGACAGGGCAGGCTACACCTTC